Each of the 8 T cell receptor beta chains below was sequenced from the same sample in a study of blood T cell repertoires in COVID-19. TCRdb's copy holds only in-frame clones and misses some; the assay was immunoSEQ multiplex PCR. The repertoire holds 50,000 or so clones, approximately 90% seen once, with roughly 13% in the top ten. Source material: peripheral blood. All receptors derive from an elderly man with acute or convalescent COVID-19.

The count of this clone is one. The V gene is TRBV19, the J gene TRBJ1-5; TRBD1 is a possible D gene (5 bases). With 7 bases removed from V and 0 bases from J, the gap between germline ends came to 16 bases. The CDR3 totals 16 residues. Germline CDR1 reads LNHDA; CDR2 reads SQIVND (reference sequence). CDR3 coding DNA: TGTGCCAGTACCATCGATAGGGGTTATAGCAATCAGCCCCAGCATTTT. Residues: CASTIDRGYSNQPQHF.

This clone has more than one count but fewer than ten. V gene TRBV19 combines with J gene TRBJ2-2, with D tentatively TRBD1 (6 bases). The CDR3 loop spans 17 amino acids. Trimming shortened V by 3 bases and J by 4 bases, and 18 bases separated the two germline ends. Per the germline V gene, CDR1 is LNHDA and CDR2 is SQIVND (reference sequence). The CDR3 nucleotides are TGTGCCAGTAGTATCTTTGGGGCAGGGGCGGGCACCGGGGAGCTGTTTTTT. Residues: CASSIFGAGAGTGELFF.

This sequence joins TRBV18 and TRBJ1-3; 9 bases line up with TRBD1. CDR1 and CDR2 (germline): KGHSH, LQKENI. The CDR3 consists of 17 residues. The junction had 5 bases not matched to a gene; V was cut back by 2 bases and J by 0 bases. As DNA, the CDR3 is TGTGCCAGCTCACCAAGGACAGGGGCGACCTCTGGAAACACCATATATTTT. Protein sequence: CASSPRTGATSGNTIYF.

The rearrangement links TRBV5-1 to TRBJ2-7; the match to TRBD1 covers 7 bases. CDR3 length: 13 residues. Per germline, CDR1 SGHRS and CDR2 YFSETQ. V dropped 4 bases and J dropped 2; count of bases not matched to a gene: 3. CDR3 sequence: CASSPGTAYEQYF. The CDR3 DNA follows: TGCGCCAGCAGCCCAGGGACAGCCTACGAGCAGTACTTC.

This clone was found once. This chain connects TRBV10-3 to TRBJ1-3; D is ambiguous. The CDR3 extends over 16 amino acids. The germline CDR1 and CDR2 sequences are ENHRY and SYGVKD. V was cut by 7 bases and J by 4 bases, with 20 bases left in between. The CDR3 is CAINSERSTRGNTIYF. In DNA, the CDR3 is TGTGCCATCAATAGTGAAAGAAGCACCCGGGGAAACACCATATATTTT.

The genes are TRBV7-9 and TRBJ1-6; D may be TRBD1 (5 bases). This CDR3 has 15 residues. From germline, CDR1 is SEHNR and CDR2 FQNEAQ (reference sequence). The ends were cut back, 4 bases at V and 7 bases at J, with 14 bases in the middle. The CDR3 loop is CASSWGPQSNSPLHF. The CDR3 nucleotides read TGTGCCAGCAGCTGGGGCCCACAGTCAAATTCACCCCTCCACTTT.

This clone was observed a single time. The rearrangement uses TRBV11-2 and TRBJ1-1, with a tentative D call TRBD1 (5 bases). Germline V gene data show CDR1 as SGHAT and CDR2 as FQNNGV. This CDR3 comprises 13 residues. V was cut by 4 bases and J by 3 bases, with 9 bases left in between. CDR3: CASSWGGDTEAFF. The DNA of the CDR3 is TGTGCCAGCAGCTGGGGAGGGGACACTGAAGCTTTCTTT.

This sequence joins TRBV9 and TRBJ2-1, with D perhaps TRBD1 (5 bases). V was pared by 2 bases and J by 2 bases, with 11 bases between. The CDR3 is made up of 15 amino acids. Germline-derived CDR1 and CDR2 are SGDLS and YYNGEE. The CDR3 DNA sequence: TGTGCCAGCAGCGTTCAGGGCCGAACCTACAATGAGCAGTTCTTC. Translated: CASSVQGRTYNEQFF.